What follows are 20 T cell receptor beta chains derived from one specimen sequenced in a study of CD8+CD57+ T cells in acquired aplastic anemia. The use of genomic DNA as template underpinned the TCR beta VDJ and CDR3 profiling. TCRdb re-analysed the reads in MiXCR, keeping a single row per CDR3 protein. Of over 150,000 distinct CDR3 sequences listed, roughly 48% are singletons. Patients selected for sequencing had displayed CD8+CD57+ cell expansion by flow cytometry. Sequenced sample: sorted CD4+, CD8+, or CD8+CD57+ T cells (not recorded which) from PBMCs. These TCRs come from a human donor with aplastic anemia.

In the case of this clonotype: This sequence may be a read error, since a much larger clone differs from it by one base. The chain recombines TRBV9 with TRBJ2-1; 12 bases agree with TRBD2. Germline V gives CDR1 SGDLS, CDR2 YYNGEE. The CDR3 is 15 amino acids. CDR3 coding DNA: TGTGCCAGCAGCCGGCTAGCGGGAGGGCCCGGTGAGCAGGTCTTC. Amino acid sequence: CASSRLAGGPGEQVF. Complete variable domain (other parts from reference TRBV9 and TRBJ2-1): DSGVTQTPKHLITATGQRVTLRCSPRSGDLSVYWYQQSLDQGLQFLIQYYNGEERAKGNILERFSAQQFPDLHSELNLSSLELGDSALYFCASSRLAGGPGEQVFGPGTRLTVL.

The chain carries TRBV2 and TRBJ1-2, with D hard to call. This CDR3 contains 12 residues. V was cut by 1 base and J by 3 bases, with 3 bases left in between. Germline loops: CDR1 SNHLY, CDR2 FYNNEI. In DNA, the CDR3 is TGTGCCAGCAGTGAAGGTGACTATGGCTACACCTTC. Translating gives CASSEGDYGYTF.

This clonotype was found many times. V is TRBV6-1 and J is TRBJ2-3; no firm D call. The germline gives CDR1 MNHNS, CDR2 SASEGT. The CDR3 is 14 residues long. V was trimmed by 4 bases and J by 0 bases, leaving 8 bases between them. The CDR3 nucleotides read TGTGCCAGCAGTGGAATGTTGAGCACAGATACGCAGTATTTT. Its protein is CASSGMLSTDTQYF.

This clonotype has at least ten counts. DNA of the CDR3: TGCGCCAGCAGCTTGGATGGGGTTGGCGAGCAGTACTTC. It specifies CASSLDGVGEQYF. The chain has TRBV5-1 and TRBJ2-7; D uncertain. Trimming shortened V by 0 bases and J by 6 bases, and 10 bases separated the two germline ends. Germline assignment: CDR1 SGHRS and CDR2 YFSETQ. This CDR3 region has 13 residues.

CDR3 sequence: CSQASGDYGYTF. The CDR3 DNA sequence: TGCAGCCAAGCCTCGGGGGACTATGGCTACACCTTC. The V call is TRBV29-1, the J call TRBJ1-2; possible D gene TRBD1, 5 bases. From germline, CDR1 is SQVTM and CDR2 ANQGSEA. V was shortened by 8 bases and J by 3 bases, with 13 bases between the two germline ends. The CDR3 is 12 residues long.

The chain carries TRBV24-1 and TRBJ2-6; 9 bases are shared with TRBD1. CDR3 length: 16 residues. Trimming took 4 bases from V and 3 from J; bases not matched to a gene: 3. The germline gives CDR1 KGHDR, CDR2 SFDVKD. The CDR3 sequence: CATSDRTGDGANVLTF. CDR3 sequence (DNA): TGTGCCACCAGTGACCGGACAGGGGATGGGGCCAACGTCCTGACTTTC.

This chain uses TRBV10-3 with TRBJ2-1; 7 positions match TRBD2. From germline, CDR1 is ENHRY and CDR2 SYGVKD. With 4 bases clipped from V and 3 bases from J, the junction kept 6 bases outside the gene matches. This CDR3 contains 15 residues. The CDR3 here is CAISAPGRGYNEQFF. CDR3 DNA: TGTGCCATCAGTGCCCCGGGGAGGGGCTACAATGAGCAGTTCTTC.

The V gene is TRBV7-9, the J gene TRBJ2-7; 10 nucleotides agree with TRBD1. This CDR3 region has 14 residues. The germline V gene has CDR1 SEHNR and CDR2 FQNEAQ (reference sequence). The trim removed 4 bases at V and 6 bases at J, leaving 6 bases unmatched. The CDR3 spells CASSSDRGRTEQYF. The CDR3 DNA sequence: TGTGCCAGCAGCTCCGACAGGGGGCGAACCGAGCAGTACTTC. The full variable domain, with the rest looked up from reference TRBV7-9 and TRBJ2-7, is DTGVSQNPRHKITKRGQNVTFRCDPISEHNRLYWYRQTLGQGPEFLTYFQNEAQLEKSRLLSDRFSAERPKGSFSTLEIQRTEQGDSAMYLCASSSDRGRTEQYFGPGTRLTVT.

J is TRBJ1-4 and V is TRBV20-1; D gene ambiguous. The CDR3 is 11 amino acids. The V gene's germline CDR1 is DFQATT and CDR2 SNEGSKA (reference sequence). Trimming removed 4 bases at V and 6 bases at J, with 6 bases between. The CDR3 DNA reads as TGCAGTGCTATGTACGATGAAAAACTGTTTTTT. This codes for CSAMYDEKLFF.

The chain employs TRBV7-9 and TRBJ2-3; no clear D gene. Trimming stripped 5 bases from V and 4 bases from J, with 10 bases between. This CDR3 has 13 residues. Germline lookup yields CDR1 SEHNR and CDR2 FQNEAQ (reference sequence). The CDR3 sequence is CASSAYLADTQYF. CDR3 in DNA: TGTGCCAGCAGCGCCTATCTGGCAGATACGCAGTATTTT.

In the case of this clonotype: An end of the junction does not agree with germline; a read error may underlie this. The chain uses TRBV30 and TRBJ1-4; 7 nucleotides align to TRBD1. The CDR3 totals 13 residues. Germline assignment: CDR1 GTSNPN and CDR2 SVGIG (reference sequence). CDR3 in amino acids: CACQRQGGEKLSF. The CDR3 DNA follows: TGTGCCTGTCAACGACAGGGAGGCGAAAAACTGTCTTTT.

This clonotype was observed a single time. The V call is TRBV7-8, the J call TRBJ2-5; D call uncertain. The length of the CDR3 is 14 residues. The V end was cut by 1 base, the J end by 6 bases, with 12 bases between. CDR1 is SGHVS and CDR2 is FQNEAQ in the germline V gene. The CDR3 here is CASSLDSPRKTQYF. The CDR3 nucleotides read TGTGCCAGCAGCTTAGATTCACCTCGGAAGACCCAGTACTTC.

This clonotype was detected a few times. The chain has TRBV15 and TRBJ2-7; D not certain. V lost 5 bases to trimming and J lost 2 bases, with 10 bases between them. The CDR3 covers 13 residues. CDR1 is LNHNV, CDR2 YYDKDF, per germline (reference sequence). Written as DNA, the CDR3 is TGTGCCACCAGCCGGACGTCTCCCTACGAGCAGTACTTC. Protein product: CATSRTSPYEQYF. Together with reference TRBV15 and TRBJ2-7, the CDR3 gives the full variable domain: DAMVIQNPRYQVTQFGKPVTLSCSQTLNHNVMYWYQQKSSQAPKLLFHYYDKDFNNEADTPDNFQSRRPNTSFCFLDIRSPGLGDTAMYLCATSRTSPYEQYFGPGTRLTVT.

V gene TRBV12-3 or TRBV12-4 combines with J gene TRBJ2-7; TRBD2 matches 11 bases. J lost 6 bases, V lost 7 bases, and 5 bases had no gene match. The CDR3 contains 13 residues. In nucleotides, the CDR3 is TGTGCCAGCACCTTACTAGCGGGAGCCGAGCAGTACTTC. The encoded protein is CASTLLAGAEQYF.

This clonotype was recorded at least ten times. The chain employs TRBV6-5 and TRBJ1-6; D unclear. This CDR3 has 14 residues. Germline CDR1 is MNHEY and CDR2 is SVGAGI. Trimming pared 4 bases from V and 9 bases from J, leaving 13 bases between. The CDR3 bases are TGTGCCAGCAGTTTCCGGGCCGCGGGTTCACCCCTCCACTTT. The encoded protein is CASSFRAAGSPLHF.

This clonotype was counted between two and nine times. J is TRBJ2-1 and V is TRBV5-1; TRBD2 agrees at 15 bases. The CDR3 is 19 amino acids. The germline V gene has CDR1 SGHRS and CDR2 YFSETQ. V lost 5 bases and J lost 0; bases outside the gene matches: 9. The DNA of the CDR3 is TGCGCCAGCAGAGAATTGGGACTAGCGGGAGGACGCTCCTACAATGAGCAGTTCTTC. Its protein product is CASRELGLAGGRSYNEQFF. Drawing the rest from reference TRBV5-1 and TRBJ2-1, the complete variable domain is KAGVTQTPRYLIKTRGQQVTLSCSPISGHRSVSWYQQTPGQGLQFLFEYFSETQRNKGNFPGRFSGRQFSNSRSEMNVSTLELGDSALYLCASRELGLAGGRSYNEQFFGPGTRLTVL.

The gene calls are TRBV5-6 and TRBJ2-5; 8 nucleotides agree with TRBD2. After removal of 2 bases from V and 1 base from J, the junction contained 7 bases not matched to a gene. The CDR3 runs to 16 residues. Germline V lookup: CDR1 SGHDT, CDR2 YYEEEE. This CDR3 reads CASSLTARGAQETQYF. The CDR3 coding sequence is TGTGCCAGCAGCTTAACGGCGCGGGGGGCCCAAGAGACCCAGTACTTC.

For this clonotype: Germline and junction disagree at one end, which may indicate a read error. This chain connects TRBV7-1 to TRBJ1-6; no clear D gene. TRBV7-1 is assigned to the ORF class and has an uncertain function. This CDR3 spans 14 amino acids. CDR3 DNA: TGTGCCAGCAGCTCTGATGACGCTAATTCACCCCCCCACTTT. Translating it yields CASSSDDANSPPHF.

This clonotype was seen repeatedly, ten times or more. The V call is TRBV7-9, the J call TRBJ2-2, with 8 bases identical to TRBD2. The CDR3 totals 16 residues. The V and J ends lost 3 bases and 6 bases, in that order; junction bases with no gene match: 9. Germline assignment: CDR1 SEHNR and CDR2 FQNEAQ (reference sequence). Written as DNA, the CDR3 is TGTGCCAGCAGCTTGGGTAATAGCGGGATTTCCGGGGAGCTGTTTTTT. Amino acid sequence: CASSLGNSGISGELFF.

The chain couples TRBV10-2 to TRBJ1-1, with D perhaps matching TRBD1 (5 bases). This CDR3 contains 13 residues. The germline CDR1 and CDR2 sequences are WSHSY and SAAADI. The V end lost 6 bases, the J end lost 8 bases, and 16 bases lay between the germline ends. CDR3 region: CASSEGRKVEAFF. The CDR3 DNA reads TGCGCCAGCAGCGAGGGACGGAAGGTAGAAGCTTTCTTT.